These T cell receptor beta chains were read from a single sample in a study of T cells in Graves' hyperthyroidism and ophthalmopathy. Using its own MiXCR run on the multiplex PCR reads, TCRdb lists one record per CDR3 protein. The data show about 360,000 distinct CDR3 sequences, less than 15% seen once. The sequenced sample consisted of blood. These receptors were collected from a young woman with Graves' hyperthyroidism. The CDR3 runs from the conserved cysteine through the conserved F or W. D genes are given only for firm matches. Rows give clone size only sometimes, using once, few, many, or a class for an expanded clone.

j_gene,v_gene,d_gene,abundance,CDR3nt,CDR3aa
TRBJ2-3,TRBV10-2,.,many,TGCGCCAGCAGTGAGCCGACGGTAATACTCAGGGGAGTACTCACAGATACGCAGTATTTT,CASSEPTVILRGVLTDTQYF
TRBJ1-2,TRBV3-1,.,many,TGTGCCAGCAGCCAAGGTTCTAACTATGGCTACACCTTC,CASSQGSNYGYTF
TRBJ2-3,TRBV5-4,.,.,TGTGCCAGCAGACAACAGGGAACAGATACGCAGTATTTT,CASRQQGTDTQYF
TRBJ1-3,TRBV12-3/TRBV12-4,.,.,TGTGCCAGCAGTCCCCAGGACAGCTCTGGAAACACCATATATTTT,CASSPQDSSGNTIYF
TRBJ2-3,TRBV7-8,TRBD2,many,TGTGCCAGCAGCCTCACCACAGCGGGAGTTGGCACAGATACGCAGTATTTT,CASSLTTAGVGTDTQYF
TRBJ2-4,TRBV6-2/TRBV6-3,TRBD2,.,TGTGCCAGCAGTTACATAACAGAGACTAGCGGGAGTGTGAAATACATTCAGTACTTC,CASSYITETSGSVKYIQYF
TRBJ1-2,TRBV5-1,.,many,TGCGCCAGCAGCTTGATCTCTTCGGCTAACTATGGCTACACCTTC,CASSLISSANYGYTF
TRBJ1-2,TRBV7-3,.,many,TGTGCCAGCAGACTAGACGGAGGCGGGAACTATGGCTACACCTTC,CASRLDGGGNYGYTF
TRBJ2-7,TRBV7-9,.,many,TGTGCCAGCAGCTTAGAGGCAGACCCCTACGAGCAGTACTTC,CASSLEADPYEQYF
TRBJ1-1,TRBV6-1,.,many,TGTGCCAGCAGTGGTCAACAGGGACGTGAAGCTTTCTTT,CASSGQQGREAFF
TRBJ1-1,TRBV15,.,few,TGTGCCACCAGCTGGGGGGTGCAAGGGTATGCTGAAGCTTCCTTT,CATSWGVQGYAEASF